Below are 10 T cell receptor beta chains sequenced from a single sample in a study of cytomegalovirus exposure and HLA in healthy donors. Generated by immunoSEQ multiplex PCR, the TCRdb table keeps only in-frame clones and is missing some. The data contain 150,000 to 200,000 clones, approximately 96% of them seen just once; the ten biggest clones take up approximately 1%. The sample comprised PBMCs. The source is a woman aged 18-35 years in good health and CMV-seronegative.

The chain couples TRBV7-9 to TRBJ2-2; D gene ambiguous. Per germline, CDR1 SEHNR and CDR2 FQNEAQ (reference sequence). V lost 5 bases, J lost 6 bases, and 7 bases lay in between. CDR3 length: 12 amino acids. In DNA form, the CDR3 reads TGTGCCAGCAGCCTTGGCTCCGGGGAGCTGTTTTTT. Translating it yields CASSLGSGELFF.

V gene TRBV11-2 combines with J gene TRBJ1-1, with 8 nucleotides matching TRBD1. The CDR3 is 13 residues long. The germline V gene encodes CDR1 SGHAT and CDR2 FQNNGV. Unmatched junction bases numbered 6, after V lost 5 bases and J lost 7 bases. CDR3 nucleotide sequence: TGTGCCAGCAGCCTGACAGGGGCCCTTGAAGCTTTCTTT. It translates to CASSLTGALEAFF.

J is TRBJ2-7 and V is TRBV4-3; no clear D gene. The CDR3 has 14 amino acids. Per the germline V gene, CDR1 is LGHNA and CDR2 is YSLEER. V lost 0 bases, J lost 3 bases, and 9 bases lay in between. In DNA, the CDR3 is TGCGCCAGCAGCCAAGAACGTTGGAGCTACGAGCAGTACTTC. Amino acids: CASSQERWSYEQYF.

This rearrangement joins TRBV7-8 to TRBJ2-7, with D tentatively TRBD1 (5 bases). CDR3 length: 16 residues. Per the germline V gene, CDR1 is SGHVS and CDR2 is FQNEAQ. V was cut by 0 bases and J by 7 bases, with 19 bases left in between. The CDR3 DNA sequence: TGTGCCAGCAGCTTAGCGTTAGGACAAAGTCTTTTGGAGCAGTACTTC. It translates to CASSLALGQSLLEQYF.

This sequence joins TRBV6-5 and TRBJ2-7; 8 nucleotides match TRBD2. The CDR3 runs to 14 residues. Germline trimming cut 7 bases from V and 4 bases from J; bases unmatched to any gene: 9. Germline CDR1 MNHEY, CDR2 SVGAGI. CDR3 bases: TGTGCCAGCACCGATCCCCGGGGGGGTTACGAGCAGTACTTC. It yields the protein CASTDPRGGYEQYF.

This sequence joins TRBV5-1 and TRBJ2-7; 11 bases are a match to TRBD2. The germline gives CDR1 SGHRS, CDR2 YFSETQ. The CDR3 covers 15 residues. Germline trimming cut 5 bases from V and 0 bases from J; bases unmatched to any gene: 4. CDR3: CASRLAGDLSYEQYF. The DNA of the CDR3 is TGCGCCAGCAGACTAGCGGGGGACCTCTCCTACGAGCAGTACTTC.

The DNA for the CDR3 is TGCAGCGTCGACGTAGCTCTGCGGGGGGAGCAGTTCTTC. This codes for CSVDVALRGEQFF. V is TRBV29-1 and J is TRBJ2-1; 7 nucleotides line up with TRBD2. Germline CDR1 SQVTM, CDR2 ANQGSEA. Trimming cost V 6 bases and J 10 bases; bases outside gene matches: 12. This CDR3 has 13 amino acids.

The J gene is TRBJ2-1, the V gene TRBV11-2; D is perhaps TRBD2 (6 bases). V was cut by 7 bases and J by 4 bases, with 11 bases left in between. Germline CDR1 reads SGHAT; CDR2 reads FQNNGV. The CDR3 sequence is 13 residues long. DNA for the CDR3: TGTGCCAGCACGGGGGTGTCATACAATGAGCAGTTCTTC. It codes for CASTGVSYNEQFF.

The chain carries TRBV7-8 and TRBJ2-3; no clear D gene. The CDR3 length is 14 residues. V dropped 4 bases and J dropped 6 bases, with 14 bases sitting between them. The germline gives CDR1 SGHVS, CDR2 FQNEAQ. In DNA, the CDR3 is TGTGCCAGCAGCTCGGGTTACGAATACGATACGCAGTATTTT. This codes for CASSSGYEYDTQYF. The variable domain in full, completed from reference TRBV7-8 and TRBJ2-3, reads GAGVSQSPRYKVAKRGQDVALRCDPISGHVSLFWYQQALGQGPEFLTYFQNEAQLDKSGLPSDRFFAERPEGSVSTLKIQRTQQEDSAVYLCASSSGYEYDTQYFGPGTRLTVL.

This chain joins TRBV4-1 and TRBJ2-7; D unresolved. V shed 5 bases and J shed 0 bases, with 20 bases lying between them. This CDR3 contains 17 residues. The germline gives CDR1 MGHRA, CDR2 YSYEKL. DNA for the CDR3: TGCGCCAGCAGCTCAAAGTTAGCAGAATCATTCTCCTACGAGCAGTACTTC. Its translation is CASSSKLAESFSYEQYF.